This T cell receptor beta chain was identified in a study of cytomegalovirus exposure and HLA in healthy donors (dated by TCRdb to about 2017). Background on the whole study: An earlier analysis of approximately 590 of the donors reported roughly 270 Gb of sequence data and some 100 million unique TCR beta sequences from some 180 million T cells. Approximately 300 gigabases of sequencing data and around 85 million unique TCR sequences made up an early release that covered about 640 HLA-typed donors. Of the roughly 400 genotyped donors, over 70% fell in the genetic ancestry cluster associated with self-reported Caucasian donors. The study aimed to test whether cataloging public T cell receptors could reveal signatures of past pathogen exposure. The T cell repertoires of 666 subjects were profiled by immunosequencing and related to cytomegalovirus serostatus. Besides the first cohort of roughly 660 subjects, a separate validation cohort made up of 120 different subjects was used. The study combined high-throughput TCR immunosequencing, statistical association of individual TCRs with disease status, and machine learning to predict cytomegalovirus infection status. To study patterns of TCR occurrence, a later analysis re-analyzed previously published TCR beta repertoires from 700 or so donors and added high-resolution HLA genotyping. In the later analysis, no new phenotypic data were used to find candidate immune exposures; instead, reliance was placed on TCR beta sequences and their occurrence across donors. In an earlier analysis of 587 of the donors, high-throughput TCR beta sequencing was used to judge whether each TCR beta V gene segment behaved as functional or pseudogenic. Donor age, sex, ethnicity and CMV serostatus were compiled alongside the repertoire data. A later genetic analysis took genome-wide SNP genotypes for about three fifths of the 666 donors and used that subset as a discovery cohort. All discovery cohort repertoires had been generated on a single sequencing platform. HLA typing included class I and class II loci at four-digit resolution. The number of donors typed differed by locus, with roughly 620-630 for A, B, C, DRB1 and DQB1, roughly 520 for DQA1, 606 for DPA1, and approximately 470 for DPB1. Roughly 5 DR-DQ haplotypes were handled as single units for association and clustering, since linkage in the cohort was strong. On average, approximately 250,000 unique TCR beta nucleotide sequences were sequenced per donor among more than 350 genotyped donors of the cohort, with 15% to 20% of those sequences being non-productive. Overall results and qualifications from the work: A later genetic analysis reported fewer N-insertions in productive TCRs among donors in an Asian-associated ancestry cluster than the approximately 700-donor mean. Most TCR sequences were seen in very few donors, while some public TCRs were found in many individuals. The study gave a list of some 150 TCR beta chains associated with cytomegalovirus. Because HLA typing was unavailable for some donors at each locus, only the typed subset was used in association tests. In an earlier analysis of about 540 of the donors, most TCR beta V segments were observed in productive rearrangements about 87% or about 30% of the time, broadly matching IMGT annotations. This cohort had only TCR beta chains sequenced, and the lack of alpha or paired-chain data limited which features could be detected. In a later analysis, the rate of TCR association differed among HLA loci, with DRB1 alleles having the most associated TCRs and HLA-C alleles having the fewest. In a later genetic analysis, a missense DCLRE1C variant was associated with V-gene and J-gene trimming of TCR beta chains, and the association was replicated in an independent cohort. Presence/absence analyses assumed roughly uniform sequencing depth across donors, an assumption that may not hold. A further reported finding was that TCR beta sequences accurately predicted the HLA-A and HLA-B alleles for most subjects in the first cohort. The authors suggested that the approach could potentially be generalized to other disease states and immunological phenotypes. Specific HLA alleles were associated with 18,000 or so TCR beta sequences at a false discovery rate of 0.05 in a later analysis. In a later analysis, most CMV-associated TCR beta chains were found to appear HLA-restricted, with HLA associations seemingly driven largely by CMV exposure. Because counts were too low, roughly 16 rarely observed V segments, including chromosome 9 orphons, were excluded from the earlier analysis of under 650 of the donors. In vitro tests confirmed that a few of the cytomegalovirus-associated TCR beta chains recognize cytomegalovirus antigens. Several of the top co-occurrence clusters appeared to be linked to parvovirus B19, influenza, CMV and Epstein-Barr virus, according to a later analysis. A group of highly shared sequence variants was considered likely to be a technical artifact of the sequencing pipeline. The classifier was reported to diagnose cytomegalovirus status with high specificity and sensitivity in both the original and validation cohorts. Linkage disequilibrium might explain the correlated functional status among segregating V segments, but an unknown experimental factor could not be ruled out. Immune exposure information for the cohort was limited to CMV serostatus. The 87-base-pair reads could not distinguish some IMGT-functional V segments, including TRBV6-2 and TRBV6-3, so those segments were excluded. When HLA alleles, especially DR and DQ, strongly co-occurred, attributing TCR associations to individual alleles was difficult. In a later analysis, HLA-associated TCR beta chains showed more clonal expansion and lower generation probabilities than non-associated chains that were equally common.

The CDR3 spans 16 residues, from the cysteine through the phenylalanine. Just CDR3 DNA is preserved here, 48 bases in frame from base 1. The junction shows trimming of 2 bases on V and 6 bases on J, and the gene matches do not reach 11 bases of it. CDR1 SGHRS and CDR2 YFSETQ were looked up in the germline V gene. The library relied on the immunoSEQ multiplex PCR assay. The multiplex PCR relied on a mix of 60 forward primers for TCR Vbeta segments and 13 reverse primers for TCR Jbeta segments. The CDR3 region of rearranged TCR beta genes was amplified from genomic DNA by a multiplex PCR assay. The amplified TCR beta libraries were sequenced on the Illumina HiSeq System as 87-base-pair reads. The paper's data handling went like this. A later analysis counted around 72 million unique TCR beta chains across the 650 to 700 repertoires, and some 11 million of these chains were shared by at least two donors. To remove PCR and sequencing errors, raw reads were error-corrected and collapsed into unique sequences using a nearest-neighbor algorithm that merged closely related sequences. Alignment of CDR3 sequences to IMGT reference sequences was used to assign V, D and J gene segments. For a sequence to be retained, at least a six-nucleotide match to both a V gene segment and a J gene segment was required. A rearrangement counted as productive if the CDR3 had no stop codons and remained in frame with V and J, and every other rearrangement counted as non-productive. CDR3 was defined by IMGT convention, running from the second conserved V-encoded cysteine to the conserved J-encoded phenylalanine. In an earlier analysis of just under 600 of the donors, sequences lacking an unambiguous match to a single V gene segment were excluded. In an earlier analysis of 450 to 700 of the donors, V segments were called functional above 56.7% productive rearrangements and were called segregating when the between-donor standard deviation exceeded 5%. A statistical classification framework was built for diagnosing cytomegalovirus status from the catalog of TCR beta chain sequences. In a later analysis, V and J genes were assigned by comparing TCR nucleotide sequences against IMGT/GENE-DB human TR gene sequences. The TCRdist pipeline was used in a later analysis to assign CDR3 sequences and most-parsimonious VDJ recombination scenarios. In a later analysis, each TCR beta chain was defined by its CDR3 amino acid sequence together with its V-gene family, and reads without a unique V-gene family were excluded. A later analysis removed several hundred highly shared, low-generation-probability nucleotide sequences to deal with suspected cross-contamination and a sequencing artifact. In a later analysis, a clonal expansion index was calculated for each public chain from normalized within-repertoire ranks of inferred template counts. In a later analysis, generation probabilities were computed using a VDJ recombination model fitted to out-of-frame rearrangements, and the results were checked against IGoR. Hypergeometric tests were used in a later analysis to score TCR-TCR, TCR-HLA and TCR-CMV co-occurrence, with a repertoire-size bias correction applied to the TCR pairs. False discovery rates were estimated in a later analysis by permuting HLA or CMV assignments 20 times. In a later analysis, co-occurring TCRs were grouped using DBSCAN, with TCRdist sequence similarity added in when clustering inside HLA-allele-positive subsets. Repertoires with fewer than 30,000 or more than 120,000 public chains, plus five repertoires with anomalous nucleotide sharing, were excluded from co-occurrence clustering. Here the immuneACCESS table is served through TCRdb, limited to in-frame sequences with V and J called. Missing clones are a known gap in these copies; in checked studies unresolved V genes cover under half, and the rest lacks a known reason. V, J and clone size were drawn from that table, and D and trimming were deduced from the DNA. The table for this sample lists some 130,000 clones; roughly 77% of them were counted only once. The ten largest clones add up to about 3.1% of the sample.

The cohort comprised 710 or so healthy bone marrow donors. At the time of sampling, every cohort member was nominally healthy, though immune exposures that went unrecorded were likely present. The donor tested CMV seronegative and was one of the 352 seronegative cohort members. A peripheral blood sample was provided by each donor, and peripheral blood mononuclear cells were used for TCR beta sequencing. Genomic DNA was extracted from the blood cell samples with the Qiagen DNeasy Blood Extraction Kit. Regarding this clone: Its antigen target is currently unknown. Within one base of it there is no much larger clone, and no base qualities were kept.

The source material was PBMCs. Recombination linked TRBV5-1 to TRBJ1-2; TRBD1 aligns with 9 central bases. The TCR comes from a female donor in good health and CMV-seronegative. The CDR3 protein is CASSFWTGAVFDGYTF. The DNA is TGCGCCAGCAGCTTCTGGACAGGGGCAGTGTTCGATGGCTACACCTTC.